Shown below are 30 T cell receptor beta chains from a single sample sequenced in a study of blood T cell repertoires in COVID-19. Method: immunoSEQ multiplex PCR; TCRdb's copy keeps in-frame clones and lacks some. The sample holds about 260,000 clones, around four fifths seen once. What was sequenced was peripheral blood. The receptor source for this set is a man in his 60s with acute or convalescent COVID-19.

The chain couples TRBV29-1 to TRBJ2-2; the match to TRBD1 covers 9 bases. The CDR3 sequence is 16 residues long. V dropped 7 bases and J dropped 4; count of bases not matched to a gene: 13. Germline V gene lookup returns CDR1 SQVTM and CDR2 ANQGSEA. The CDR3 DNA reads TGCAGCGGGAAAGCCGGGACAGGGAGATCCACCGGGGAGCTGTTTTTT. Its translation: CSGKAGTGRSTGELFF.

This clone was recorded once. The V gene is TRBV6-1, the J gene TRBJ1-3, with D uncertain. The germline V gene encodes CDR1 MNHNS and CDR2 SASEGT. V lost 3 bases and J 3 bases, leaving 6 bases between the germline ends. The CDR3 runs to 13 residues. The CDR3 is CASSEGVGNTIYF. The CDR3 coding sequence is TGTGCCAGCAGTGAGGGAGTTGGAAACACCATATATTTT.

This chain connects TRBV10-3 to TRBJ2-2, with 10 nucleotides matching TRBD2. The length of the CDR3 is 16 residues. Germline loops: CDR1 ENHRY, CDR2 SYGVKD. V trimming: 4 bases; J trimming: 3 bases; junction bases outside the gene matches: 5. CDR3 amino acids: CAISGRAGGDTGELFF. CDR3 sequence (DNA): TGTGCCATCAGTGGGCGAGCGGGAGGGGACACCGGGGAGCTGTTTTTT.

J is TRBJ1-4 and V is TRBV18, with no clear D. CDR3 size: 16 residues. V lost 0 bases to trimming and J lost 0 bases, with 8 bases between them. From germline, CDR1 is KGHSH and CDR2 LQKENI. The CDR3 DNA follows: TGTGCCAGCTCACCACCGATGAGGGCAACTAATGAAAAACTGTTTTTT. This translates into CASSPPMRATNEKLFF. The full variable domain, its missing parts supplied by reference TRBV18 and TRBJ1-4, is NAGVMQNPRHLVRRRGQEARLRCSPMKGHSHVYWYRQLPEEGLKFMVYLQKENIIDESGMPKERFSAEFPKEGPSILRIQQVVRGDSAAYFCASSPPMRATNEKLFFGSGTQLSVL.

The chain employs TRBV27 and TRBJ2-3; tentatively, D is TRBD2 (6 bases). This CDR3 comprises 15 residues. The V gene's germline CDR1 is MNHEY and CDR2 SMNVEV (reference sequence). Between the trimmed V and J ends, which lost 3 bases and 1 base, there was a span of 11 bases. The CDR3 DNA reads as TGTGCCAGCAGTTTTTGGGGGGACGGCACAGATACGCAGTATTTT. Encoded protein: CASSFWGDGTDTQYF.

J is TRBJ1-2 and V is TRBV27, with TRBD1 as a possible D gene (5 bases). Per the germline V gene, CDR1 is MNHEY and CDR2 is SMNVEV (reference sequence). The ends were cut back, 4 bases at V and 3 bases at J, with 18 bases in the middle. This CDR3 spans 16 amino acids. CDR3 DNA: TGTGCCAGCAGTTCCCTAGTGGGGGGGAGAGACTATGGCTACACCTTC. Its translation: CASSSLVGGRDYGYTF.

The V call is TRBV3-1 (or the pseudogene TRBV3-2), the J call TRBJ2-5, with 7 bases identical to TRBD2. The germline V gene encodes CDR1 LGHDT and CDR2 YNNKEL (reference sequence). The CDR3 length is 19 residues. J gave up 5 bases and V 1 base, and 19 bases lay outside the gene matches. The CDR3 loop reads CASSQVGRLISDWAETQYF. The DNA for the CDR3 is TGTGCCAGCAGCCAAGTCGGGAGGTTAATAAGCGACTGGGCCGAGACCCAGTACTTC.

This chain connects TRBV30 to TRBJ1-4; no reliable D call. This CDR3 is built from 21 residues. The V end was cut by 2 bases, the J end by 4 bases, with 32 bases between. Germline lookup yields CDR1 GTSNPN and CDR2 SVGIG (reference sequence). The CDR3 DNA sequence: TGTGCCTGGAGTCCGACCACGAGGGCGGGGAGGAGAATGGTGGGTAATGAAAAACTGTTTTTT. Protein: CAWSPTTRAGRRMVGNEKLFF.

In its sample, this clone was seen a few times. CDR3 sequence (DNA): TGTGCCAGCAGGGACGGACAGGGGGCCGGTGAAAAACTGTTTTTT. Translated: CASRDGQGAGEKLFF. The V and J genes are TRBV2 and TRBJ1-4; TRBD1 agrees at 11 bases. This CDR3 spans 15 amino acids. Germline values: CDR1 SNHLY, CDR2 FYNNEI. Unmatched junction bases numbered 7, after V lost 6 bases and J lost 7 bases.

This clone is a singleton in its sample. The gene calls are TRBV14 and TRBJ1-1; the D is unclear. CDR1 is SGHDN, CDR2 FVKESK, per germline. V dropped 4 bases and J dropped 7 bases, with 13 bases sitting between them. The CDR3 totals 13 residues. CDR3 region: CASSLWEGLEAFF. As DNA, the CDR3 is TGTGCCAGCAGCCTTTGGGAGGGCCTTGAAGCTTTCTTT.

The gene calls are TRBV24-1 and TRBJ1-2; D is undetermined. The CDR3 covers 12 residues. The ends were cut back, 5 bases at V and 8 bases at J, with 11 bases in the middle. From germline, CDR1 is KGHDR and CDR2 SFDVKD. For the CDR3, the DNA is TGTGCCACCAGTGGGAGGGCTGGGGGCTACACCTTC. Its translation is CATSGRAGGYTF.

This chain links TRBV28 with TRBJ2-7; 14 positions match TRBD2. Germline CDR1 and CDR2: MDHEN and SYDVKM. The CDR3 consists of 16 residues. The J segment lost 0 bases and the V segment lost 5 bases, leaving 3 bases of the junction unmatched. For the CDR3, the DNA is TGTGCCAGCAGTATAGGGACTAGCGGGAGCTCCTACGAGCAGTACTTC. It codes for CASSIGTSGSSYEQYF.

This clone occurred once. The V gene is TRBV6-1, the J gene TRBJ2-3; 11 bases map to TRBD2. Per germline, CDR1 MNHNS and CDR2 SASEGT. CDR3 length: 15 amino acids. Germline trimming cut 5 bases from V and 2 bases from J; bases unmatched to any gene: 3. The CDR3 DNA follows: TGTGCCAGCAGTCGTAGCGGGGGGGTCACAGATACGCAGTATTTT. This translates into CASSRSGGVTDTQYF.

V usage is TRBV5-1 and J usage is TRBJ2-2; D is ambiguous. This CDR3 has 15 residues. CDR1 SGHRS and CDR2 YFSETQ come from the germline V gene. Trimming cost V 5 bases and J 0 bases, with 11 bases left between them. For the CDR3, the DNA is TGCGCCAGCAGTATTCTAGAAACGAACACCGGGGAGCTGTTTTTT. Amino acids: CASSILETNTGELFF. The variable domain in full, with the rest retrieved from reference TRBV5-1 and TRBJ2-2, is KAGVTQTPRYLIKTRGQQVTLSCSPISGHRSVSWYQQTPGQGLQFLFEYFSETQRNKGNFPGRFSGRQFSNSRSEMNVSTLELGDSALYLCASSILETNTGELFFGEGSRLTVL.

The rearrangement joins TRBV9 to TRBJ2-7, with 9 bases that match TRBD1. This CDR3 is 15 amino acids long. The V segment lost 4 bases and the J segment 5 bases; nucleotides outside the gene matches: 10. CDR1 SGDLS and CDR2 YYNGEE come from the germline V gene. The CDR3 here is CASSSGQGLPDEQYF. The CDR3 DNA sequence: TGTGCCAGCAGCTCGGGACAGGGTCTTCCTGACGAGCAGTACTTC.

This sequence joins TRBV6-6 and TRBJ2-1; 9 positions agree with TRBD2. With 3 bases clipped from V and 0 bases from J, the junction kept 3 bases outside the gene matches. Germline CDR1 reads MNHNY; CDR2 reads SVGAGI (reference sequence). This CDR3 comprises 16 residues. In DNA form, the CDR3 reads TGTGCCAGCAGTTATCGCGGGAGGGCCTCCTACAATGAGCAGTTCTTC. This encodes CASSYRGRASYNEQFF.

V gene TRBV10-1 combines with J gene TRBJ1-2; D call uncertain. Germline V gene lookup returns CDR1 WNHNN and CDR2 SYGVQD (reference sequence). The ends were cut back, 8 bases at V and 4 bases at J, with 11 bases in the middle. CDR3 length: 12 residues. CDR3 region: CASELTVYGYTF. DNA of the CDR3: TGCGCCAGCGAGCTCACAGTCTATGGCTACACCTTC.

The CDR3 reads CASSAPRAGSYEQYF. The DNA of the CDR3 is TGTGCCAGCAGCGCCCCCCGAGCGGGTTCCTACGAGCAGTACTTC. J is TRBJ2-7 and V is TRBV7-2; possibly TRBD2 for D (6 bases). Trimming cost V 5 bases and J 1 base, with 15 bases left between them. Germline-derived CDR1 and CDR2 are SGHTA and FQGNSA. The CDR3 is made up of 15 amino acids.

This clone was recorded only once. V usage is TRBV6-5 and J usage is TRBJ2-2; D is possibly TRBD2 (6 bases). CDR3 length: 15 amino acids. V lost 4 bases and J 1 base, leaving 10 bases between the germline ends. Looked up from germline, CDR1 is MNHEY and CDR2 is SVGAGI. CDR3 coding DNA: TGTGCCAGCAGTTCGGGACTGAAGAACACCGGGGAGCTGTTTTTT. Translating gives CASSSGLKNTGELFF.

This rearrangement joins TRBV13 to TRBJ1-2, with TRBD1 matching over 7 bases. V shed 3 bases and J 4 bases; nucleotides not matched to a gene: 5. CDR1 is PRHDT and CDR2 is FYEKMQ in the germline V gene (reference sequence). The CDR3 sequence is 14 residues long. The CDR3 sequence is CASSFQQGTYGYTF. The CDR3 DNA reads as TGTGCCAGCAGCTTCCAACAGGGGACCTATGGCTACACCTTC.

This clone was seen only once. The rearrangement uses TRBV25-1 and TRBJ2-3, with TRBD2 matching over 8 bases. The germline V gene encodes CDR1 MGHDK and CDR2 SYGVNS. The trim removed 6 bases at V and 7 bases at J, leaving 15 bases unmatched. This CDR3 region has 16 residues. This CDR3 is CASRDEGLVGTYTQYF. In DNA, the CDR3 is TGTGCCAGCAGGGATGAGGGACTAGTCGGAACTTATACGCAGTATTTT.

This clone was detected only a few times. The genes are TRBV19 and TRBJ1-2, with 10 bases identical to TRBD1. The ends lost 7 bases at V and 5 bases at J; junction bases unmatched: 19. There are 18 residues in the CDR3. The germline V gene encodes CDR1 LNHDA and CDR2 SQIVND (reference sequence). CDR3 in DNA: TGTGCCAGTACCCCCAGAACGGACAGGGGGTCAAGGGGATATGGCTACACCTTC. Residues: CASTPRTDRGSRGYGYTF.

V and J are TRBV27 and TRBJ2-1; 9 nucleotides align to TRBD2. Germline V gene lookup returns CDR1 MNHEY and CDR2 SMNVEV (reference sequence). V trimming: 6 bases; J trimming: 5 bases; junction bases outside the gene matches: 8. This CDR3 region has 15 residues. The CDR3 nucleotides are TGTGCCAGCAGCCATACAGCGGGAGGTAACAATGAGCAGTTCTTC. Translating gives CASSHTAGGNNEQFF.

This sequence joins TRBV6-5 and TRBJ2-3, with TRBD1 matching 9 bases. The V gene's germline CDR1 is MNHEY and CDR2 SVGAGI. Losses at the gene ends were 5 bases for V and 4 bases for J; bases not matched to a gene: 7. This CDR3 is 15 amino acids long. The CDR3 DNA reads TGTGCCAGCAGTACAACAGGGGGCGTCGCAGATACGCAGTATTTT. Its translation is CASSTTGGVADTQYF.

This rearrangement joins TRBV28 to TRBJ2-7; 12 positions agree with TRBD2. This CDR3 has 15 amino acids. Germline CDR1 and CDR2: MDHEN and SYDVKM. The V gene end was trimmed by 6 bases and the J gene end by 3 bases; junction bases not matched to a gene: 6. CDR3 sequence: CASSPKTSGGYEQYF. For the CDR3, the DNA is TGTGCCAGCAGCCCCAAGACTAGCGGGGGCTACGAGCAGTACTTC.

The gene calls are TRBV5-1 and TRBJ2-6, with a possible D match to TRBD2 (6 bases). CDR3 length: 21 residues. Germline values: CDR1 SGHRS, CDR2 YFSETQ. Trimming stripped 2 bases from V and 0 bases from J, with 24 bases between. Here the CDR3 DNA reads TGCGCCAGCAGCTTTCCCCCTCCTTCGGAAGGCGGGACCTCTGGGGCCAACGTCCTGACTTTC. Its protein is CASSFPPPSEGGTSGANVLTF.

The chain employs TRBV10-2 and TRBJ1-5; the match to TRBD1 covers 7 bases. Germline-derived CDR1 and CDR2 are WSHSY and SAAADI. The V gene end was trimmed by 6 bases and the J gene end by 6 bases; junction bases not matched to a gene: 14. This CDR3 is built from 16 residues. The CDR3 region is CASSGGGTGAFQPQHF. DNA for the CDR3: TGCGCCAGCAGCGGGGGGGGCACAGGGGCCTTTCAGCCCCAGCATTTT.

Only a few counts were recorded for this clone. The chain recombines TRBV6-1 with TRBJ1-2; 7 bases fit TRBD1. Germline lookup yields CDR1 MNHNS and CDR2 SASEGT. The length of the CDR3 is 16 residues. V shed 3 bases and J 5 bases; nucleotides not matched to a gene: 12. The CDR3 DNA follows: TGTGCCAGCAGTGATGAAGCGACAGGGTTTACGTATGGCTACACCTTC. It specifies CASSDEATGFTYGYTF.

The chain uses TRBV29-1 and TRBJ2-7; 10 bases fit TRBD2. CDR3 length equals 14 residues. The V and J ends lost 4 bases and 1 base, in that order; junction bases with no gene match: 4. CDR1 SQVTM and CDR2 ANQGSEA come from the germline V gene. The CDR3 bases are TGCAGCGTTGGCCTAGCGGGAGTTTCCTACGAGCAGTACTTC. Translating it yields CSVGLAGVSYEQYF.

The rearrangement links TRBV3-1 (or the pseudogene TRBV3-2) to TRBJ2-1; D is undetermined. In germline, CDR1 is LGHDT, CDR2 YNNKEL (reference sequence). The germline V and J ends were trimmed by 5 bases and 4 bases, with 15 bases remaining between them. The length of the CDR3 is 15 residues. The CDR3 DNA follows: TGTGCCAGCAGCTCGACGACTGAGATGTACAATGAGCAGTTCTTC. It encodes CASSSTTEMYNEQFF.